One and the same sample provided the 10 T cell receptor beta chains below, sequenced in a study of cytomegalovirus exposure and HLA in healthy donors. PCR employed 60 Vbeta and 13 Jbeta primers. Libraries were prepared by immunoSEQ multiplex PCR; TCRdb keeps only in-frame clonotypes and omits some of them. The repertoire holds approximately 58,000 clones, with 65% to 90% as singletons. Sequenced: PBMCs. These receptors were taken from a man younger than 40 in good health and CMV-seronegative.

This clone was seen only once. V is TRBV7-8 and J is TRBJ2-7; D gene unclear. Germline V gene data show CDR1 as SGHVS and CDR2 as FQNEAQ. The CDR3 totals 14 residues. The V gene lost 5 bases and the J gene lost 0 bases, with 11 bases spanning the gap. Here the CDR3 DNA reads TGTGCCAGCAGCGGAACAGAGAGCTCCTACGAGCAGTACTTC. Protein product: CASSGTESSYEQYF.

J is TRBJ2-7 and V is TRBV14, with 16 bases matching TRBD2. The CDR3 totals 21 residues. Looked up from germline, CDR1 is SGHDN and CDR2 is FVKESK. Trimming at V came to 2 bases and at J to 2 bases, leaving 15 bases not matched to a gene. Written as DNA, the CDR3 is TGTGCCAGCAGCCAATCCCCCCCGGGACTAGCGGGAGGGCGGGATGCCTACGAGCAGTACTTC. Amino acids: CASSQSPPGLAGGRDAYEQYF.

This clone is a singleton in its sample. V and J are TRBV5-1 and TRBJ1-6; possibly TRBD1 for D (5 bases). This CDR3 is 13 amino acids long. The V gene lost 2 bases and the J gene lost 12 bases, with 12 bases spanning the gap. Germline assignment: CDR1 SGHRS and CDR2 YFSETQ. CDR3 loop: CASSFRAGQPLHF. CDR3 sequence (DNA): TGCGCCAGCAGCTTTCGGGCAGGGCAACCCCTCCACTTT.

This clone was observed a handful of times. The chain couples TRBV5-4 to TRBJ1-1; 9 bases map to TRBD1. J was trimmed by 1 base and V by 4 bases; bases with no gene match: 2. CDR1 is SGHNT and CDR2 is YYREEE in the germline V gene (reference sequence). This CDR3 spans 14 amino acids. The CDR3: CASSADRGNTEAFF. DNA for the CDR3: TGTGCCAGCAGCGCGGACAGGGGGAACACTGAAGCTTTCTTT.

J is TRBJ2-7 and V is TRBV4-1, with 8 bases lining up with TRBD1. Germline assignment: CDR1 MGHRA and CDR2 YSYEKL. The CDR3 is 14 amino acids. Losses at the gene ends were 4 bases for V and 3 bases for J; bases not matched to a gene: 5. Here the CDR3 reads CASSPVTGDYEQYF. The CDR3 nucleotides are TGCGCCAGCAGCCCTGTGACAGGGGACTACGAGCAGTACTTC.

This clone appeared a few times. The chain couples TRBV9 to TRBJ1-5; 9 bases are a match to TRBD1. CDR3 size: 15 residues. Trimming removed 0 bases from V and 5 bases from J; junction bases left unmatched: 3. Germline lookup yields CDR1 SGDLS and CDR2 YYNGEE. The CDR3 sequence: CASSVGQGDDQPQHF. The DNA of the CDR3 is TGTGCCAGCAGCGTAGGACAGGGGGACGATCAGCCCCAGCATTTT. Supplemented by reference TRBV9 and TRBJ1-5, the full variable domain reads DSGVTQTPKHLITATGQRVTLRCSPRSGDLSVYWYQQSLDQGLQFLIQYYNGEERAKGNILERFSAQQFPDLHSELNLSSLELGDSALYFCASSVGQGDDQPQHFGDGTRLSIL.

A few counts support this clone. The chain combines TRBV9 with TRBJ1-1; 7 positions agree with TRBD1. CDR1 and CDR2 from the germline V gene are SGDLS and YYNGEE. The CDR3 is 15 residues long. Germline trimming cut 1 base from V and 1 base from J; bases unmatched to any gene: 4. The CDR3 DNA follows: TGTGCCAGCAGCGTAAAGGGGGACAGGAACACTGAAGCTTTCTTT. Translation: CASSVKGDRNTEAFF.

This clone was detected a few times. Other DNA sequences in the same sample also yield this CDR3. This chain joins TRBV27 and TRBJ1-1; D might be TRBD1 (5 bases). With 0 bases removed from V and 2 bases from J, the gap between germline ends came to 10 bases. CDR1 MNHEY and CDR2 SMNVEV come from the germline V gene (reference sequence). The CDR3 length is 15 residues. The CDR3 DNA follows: TGTGCCAGCAGTTTATCCCGCGGGGCTAACACTGAAGCTTTCTTT. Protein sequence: CASSLSRGANTEAFF.

This chain's CDR3 is CARAGTAGCDEQYF. In DNA form, the CDR3 reads TGCGCCAGAGCGGGGACGGCAGGGTGCGACGAGCAGTACTTC. The genes are TRBV5-1 and TRBJ2-7; the match to TRBD2 covers 7 bases. V dropped 8 bases and J dropped 5; count of bases not matched to a gene: 13. Germline lookup yields CDR1 SGHRS and CDR2 YFSETQ. The CDR3 is 14 residues long.

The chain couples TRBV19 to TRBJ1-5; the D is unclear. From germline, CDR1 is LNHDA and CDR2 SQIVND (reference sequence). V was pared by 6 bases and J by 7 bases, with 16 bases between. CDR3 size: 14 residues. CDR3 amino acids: CASRDRRVGQPQHF. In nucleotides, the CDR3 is TGTGCCAGTAGAGATCGGAGGGTGGGGCAGCCCCAGCATTTT. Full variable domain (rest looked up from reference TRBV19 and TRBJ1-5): DGGITQSPKYLFRKEGQNVTLSCEQNLNHDAMYWYRQDPGQGLRLIYYSQIVNDFQKGDIAEGYSVSREKKESFPLTVTSAQKNPTAFYLCASRDRRVGQPQHFGDGTRLSIL.